A single sample is the source of the 6 T cell receptor beta chains below, sequenced in a study of blood T cell repertoires in COVID-19. Some clones are missing from TCRdb's copy, which holds only in-frame ones; the method was immunoSEQ multiplex PCR. The sample consists of fewer than 250,000 clones, approximately 84% of them appearing once. The specimen was peripheral blood. These receptors all come from a man aged 45-65 years with COVID-19, enrolled during active disease.

The gene calls are TRBV28 and TRBJ1-5; 7 bases line up with TRBD1. V lost 4 bases, J lost 0 bases, and 9 bases stayed unmatched. The CDR3 consists of 17 residues. In germline, CDR1 is MDHEN, CDR2 SYDVKM. This CDR3 is CASSSTGWGDSNQPQHF. CDR3 sequence (DNA): TGTGCCAGCAGTTCGACAGGGTGGGGAGATAGCAATCAGCCCCAGCATTTT. Looking up the rest from reference TRBV28 and TRBJ1-5 gives the full variable domain: DVKVTQSSRYLVKRTGEKVFLECVQDMDHENMFWYRQDPGLGLRLIYFSYDVKMKEKGDIPEGYSVSREKKERFSLILESASTNQTSMYLCASSSTGWGDSNQPQHFGDGTRLSIL.

The rearrangement uses TRBV11-2 and TRBJ1-2; TRBD1 might be the D (6 bases). Germline V gene lookup returns CDR1 SGHAT and CDR2 FQNNGV. This CDR3 has 15 residues. Trimming took off 4 bases at V and 2 bases at J, with 14 bases between the two ends. The CDR3 loop is CASSSGQLRNYGYTF. Here the CDR3 DNA reads TGTGCCAGCAGCTCGGGACAACTCCGAAACTATGGCTACACCTTC.

The chain has TRBV10-2 and TRBJ1-1; weak D call: TRBD1 (5 bases). V was shortened by 0 bases and J by 1 base, with 12 bases between the two germline ends. The CDR3 totals 16 residues. From germline, CDR1 is WSHSY and CDR2 SAAADI. CDR3 sequence reads: CASSESKPGGNTEAFF. The CDR3 nucleotides read TGCGCCAGCAGTGAGTCGAAACCCGGGGGGAACACTGAAGCTTTCTTT.

This clone was observed once. This chain joins TRBV19 and TRBJ1-5, with 11 bases lining up with TRBD1. V trimming: 6 bases; J trimming: 3 bases; junction bases outside the gene matches: 4. Germline assignment: CDR1 LNHDA and CDR2 SQIVND (reference sequence). The CDR3 runs 15 residues. CDR3 sequence: CASRGTGGNNQPQHF. In DNA form, the CDR3 reads TGTGCCAGTAGGGGGACAGGGGGAAACAATCAGCCCCAGCATTTT.

This chain links TRBV14 with TRBJ2-1, with a tentative D call TRBD1 (6 bases). CDR1 and CDR2 (germline): SGHDN, FVKESK. Trimming cost V 4 bases and J 9 bases, with 13 bases left between them. The CDR3 is 13 residues long. In DNA form, the CDR3 reads TGTGCCAGCAGCCTCTGGATGGACAGTGAGCAGTTCTTC. Residues: CASSLWMDSEQFF.

This clone showed up just once. The chain uses TRBV4-1 and TRBJ2-7; 7 bases map to TRBD1. With 0 bases clipped from V and 0 bases from J, the junction kept 2 bases outside the gene matches. Germline CDR1 MGHRA, CDR2 YSYEKL. This CDR3 is built from 15 residues. The chain's CDR3 is CASSQDTGVSYEQYF. The CDR3 nucleotides are TGCGCCAGCAGCCAAGATACAGGGGTCTCCTACGAGCAGTACTTC.